One sample yielded the 19 T cell receptor beta chains listed below, sequenced in a study of post-analysis software for immune sequencing data. Study findings and constraints: About five TRBV segments were more frequent in patients than controls; TRBV5-6, TRBV5-1 and TRBV20-1 belonged to this group.

The antigens these receptors bind are not known. The TCR beta cDNA libraries carried unique molecular identifiers. Each CDR3 protein is one row after TCRdb ran MiXCR on the PCR reads. The sample includes 500,000 to 600,000 distinct CDR3 sequences, 44% seen only once; the top ten take under 2%. Sequenced input: blood. These TCRs come from a girl under 18 with multiple sclerosis.

In this sample, this clonotype turned up many times. This rearrangement joins TRBV11-2 to TRBJ1-1; tentatively, D is TRBD1 (5 bases). The V gene's germline CDR1 is SGHAT and CDR2 FQNNGV. The CDR3 length is 16 residues. V was shortened by 0 bases and J by 7 bases, with 18 bases between the two germline ends. For the CDR3, the DNA is TGTGCCAGCAGCTTAGATTTGGGGCCCCCCTGGGGTGAAGCTTTCTTT. Translation gives CASSLDLGPPWGEAFF. The entire variable domain, with the rest obtained from reference TRBV11-2 and TRBJ1-1, is as follows: EAGVAQSPRYKIIEKRQSVAFWCNPISGHATLYWYQQILGQGPKLLIQFQNNGVVDDSQLPKDRFSAERLKGVDSTLKIQPAKLEDSAVYLCASSLDLGPPWGEAFFGQGTRLTVV.

J is TRBJ1-6 and V is TRBV7-6, with D possibly TRBD1 on 6 matching bases. CDR1 and CDR2 (germline): SGHVS, FNYEAQ. Trimming shortened V by 6 bases and J by 8 bases, and 17 bases separated the two germline ends. This CDR3 has 15 residues. The CDR3 sequence: CASSLQQGGDSPLHF. The CDR3 DNA reads TGTGCCAGCAGTTTGCAACAGGGTGGAGATTCACCCCTCCACTTT.

In this sample, this clonotype turned up a few times. The rearrangement uses TRBV10-3 and TRBJ2-7; 13 bases are a match to TRBD2. The CDR3 length is 16 residues. The germline V gene encodes CDR1 ENHRY and CDR2 SYGVKD. The J segment lost 4 bases and the V segment lost 5 bases, leaving 8 bases of the junction unmatched. In DNA form, the CDR3 reads TGTGCCATCAGTCCCAACTTACTAGCGGGAGGGTACGAGCAGTACTTC. It is translated as CAISPNLLAGGYEQYF.

This sequence joins TRBV7-6 and TRBJ2-3, with no clear D. The ends were cut back, 4 bases at V and 5 bases at J, with 10 bases in the middle. Germline V gives CDR1 SGHVS, CDR2 FNYEAQ. CDR3 size: 13 residues. CDR3: CASSSQLGDTQYF. The CDR3 DNA reads as TGTGCCAGCAGCTCCCAGCTGGGAGATACGCAGTATTTT. The full variable domain, with the rest looked up from reference TRBV7-6 and TRBJ2-3, is GAGVSQSPRYKVTKRGQDVALRCDPISGHVSLYWYRQALGQGPEFLTYFNYEAQQDKSGLPNDRFSAERPEGSISTLTIQRTEQRDSAMYRCASSSQLGDTQYFGPGTRLTVL.

Only a few counts were recorded for this clonotype. The chain carries TRBV6-6 and TRBJ2-5, with 11 nucleotides matching TRBD2. With V trimmed by 2 bases and J by 5 bases, 7 bases remained unmatched. CDR1 and CDR2 from the germline V gene are MNHNY and SVGAGI (reference sequence). This CDR3 is 16 amino acids long. The CDR3: CASSYRLAGGWETQYF. The CDR3 nucleotides are TGTGCCAGCAGTTACCGCCTAGCGGGGGGATGGGAGACCCAGTACTTC.

The genes are TRBV10-3 and TRBJ2-1; D ambiguous. CDR3 length: 17 residues. Germline V gene sequence: CDR1 ENHRY, CDR2 SYGVKD. Trimming pared 1 base from V and 8 bases from J, leaving 21 bases between. The CDR3 is CAISEFRRRLWVDEQFF. DNA for the CDR3: TGTGCCATCAGTGAGTTTAGACGGCGTTTGTGGGTCGATGAGCAGTTCTTC.

This clonotype turned up a few times. This chain joins TRBV19 and TRBJ1-1; 8 bases match TRBD1. Trimming removed 3 bases from V and 7 bases from J; junction bases left unmatched: 7. Germline loops: CDR1 LNHDA, CDR2 SQIVND (reference sequence). The CDR3 has 14 amino acids. DNA of the CDR3: TGTGCCAGTAGTATCCTGACAGGGGAGGATGAAGCTTTCTTT. Translating gives CASSILTGEDEAFF. The variable domain in full, with the rest retrieved from reference TRBV19 and TRBJ1-1, is DGGITQSPKYLFRKEGQNVTLSCEQNLNHDAMYWYRQDPGQGLRLIYYSQIVNDFQKGDIAEGYSVSREKKESFPLTVTSAQKNPTAFYLCASSILTGEDEAFFGQGTRLTVV.

CDR3 region: CASGTTSGWVGTDTQYF. CDR3 DNA sequence: TGTGCCAGCGGGACCACTAGCGGGTGGGTTGGCACAGATACGCAGTATTTT. The chain carries TRBV3-1 and TRBJ2-3; 9 bases fit TRBD2. The CDR3 spans 17 residues. Germline CDR1 and CDR2: LGHDT and YNNKEL (reference sequence). V shed 8 bases and J 1 base; nucleotides not matched to a gene: 13.

This clonotype turned up a few times. The chain uses TRBV10-3 and TRBJ2-3; the D call may be TRBD1 or TRBD2 (5 bases each). Germline CDR1 reads ENHRY; CDR2 reads SYGVKD. Trimming pared 7 bases from V and 0 bases from J, leaving 8 bases between. The CDR3 consists of 13 residues. CDR3 sequence reads: CAITWDSTDTQYF. In nucleotides, the CDR3 is TGTGCCATCACCTGGGACAGCACAGATACGCAGTATTTT.

The rearrangement links TRBV7-2 to TRBJ2-5; 7 bases are shared with TRBD2. The ends lost 5 bases at V and 2 bases at J; junction bases unmatched: 8. This CDR3 comprises 15 residues. CDR1 and CDR2 from the germline V gene are SGHTA and FQGNSA. The CDR3 protein is CASSPKPSGQETQYF. CDR3 sequence (DNA): TGTGCCAGCAGCCCAAAACCTAGCGGACAAGAGACCCAGTACTTC.

V gene TRBV5-1 combines with J gene TRBJ2-3; no clear D. V dropped 4 bases and J dropped 9 bases, with 18 bases sitting between them. CDR3 size: 14 residues. Germline loops: CDR1 SGHRS, CDR2 YFSETQ. This CDR3 is CASSAEYGRGTQYF. The DNA of the CDR3 is TGCGCCAGCAGCGCCGAGTACGGGCGCGGAACGCAGTATTTT.

This clonotype was counted between two and nine times. The chain carries TRBV6-5 and TRBJ2-6, with TRBD2 matching 9 bases. Per germline, CDR1 MNHEY and CDR2 SVGAGI. V gave up 2 bases and J gave up 0 bases; unmatched junction bases: 5. The CDR3 is made up of 18 amino acids. This CDR3 is CASSYRAGGFSGANVLTF. The CDR3, as DNA: TGTGCCAGCAGTTACAGAGCGGGGGGATTCTCTGGGGCCAACGTCCTGACTTTC.

The DNA for the CDR3 is TGCAGTGCCCGAATCCGGGGGGCCTCCCGGAATGAGCAGTTCTTC. Translation: CSARIRGASRNEQFF. The genes are TRBV20-1 and TRBJ2-1, with a possible D match to TRBD2 (7 bases). V was trimmed by 6 bases and J by 7 bases, leaving 22 bases between them. This CDR3 is 15 amino acids long. The V gene's germline CDR1 is DFQATT and CDR2 SNEGSKA (reference sequence).

This chain links TRBV7-8 with TRBJ2-1; 8 bases are shared with TRBD1. The junction had 6 bases not matched to a gene; V was cut back by 7 bases and J by 4 bases. The CDR3 spans 14 residues. Germline CDR1 is SGHVS and CDR2 is FQNEAQ. In DNA form, the CDR3 reads TGTGCCAGCACTGGGGGACAGGTATACAATGAGCAGTTCTTC. Its translation: CASTGGQVYNEQFF.

The rearrangement uses TRBV4-1 and TRBJ2-3; 8 nucleotides align to TRBD1. J gave up 2 bases and V 2 bases, and 12 bases lay outside the gene matches. From germline, CDR1 is MGHRA and CDR2 YSYEKL. This CDR3 has 18 residues. This chain's CDR3 is CASSQTPDRVGATDTQYF. As DNA, the CDR3 is TGCGCCAGCAGCCAAACACCGGACAGGGTAGGGGCCACAGATACGCAGTATTTT.

CDR3 nucleotides: TGTGCCAGCAGCCGAAACACCGGGACAGGCTATGGCTACACCTTC. Its protein is CASSRNTGTGYGYTF. The rearrangement uses TRBV16 and TRBJ1-2; 8 bases match TRBD1. Germline lookup yields CDR1 KGHSY and CDR2 FQNENV. Germline trimming cut 4 bases from V and 4 bases from J; bases unmatched to any gene: 8. The CDR3 contains 15 residues. Based on the CDR3 plus reference TRBV16 and TRBJ1-2, the full variable domain is GEEVAQTPKHLVRGEGQKAKLYCAPIKGHSYVFWYQQVLKNEFKFLISFQNENVFDETGMPKERFSAKCLPNSPCSLEIQATKLEDSAVYFCASSRNTGTGYGYTFGSGTRLTVV.

This clonotype has a handful of counts. The chain uses TRBV7-2 and TRBJ2-7; no firm D call. Germline CDR1 is SGHTA and CDR2 is FQGNSA. V lost 0 bases, J lost 6 bases, and 12 bases lay in between. The CDR3 contains 14 residues. The CDR3 is CASSLAPQVTEQYF. The CDR3 DNA follows: TGTGCCAGCAGCTTAGCCCCCCAGGTAACCGAGCAGTACTTC.

In this sample, this clonotype turned up a few times. The chain recombines TRBV12-3 or TRBV12-4 with TRBJ2-5; 9 bases fit TRBD2. Trimming took 3 bases from V and 4 from J; bases not matched to a gene: 6. The CDR3 consists of 15 residues. The CDR3 loop reads CASSLSRRGGETQYF. The CDR3 region has the DNA TGTGCCAGCAGTTTGAGCAGGCGGGGGGGAGAGACCCAGTACTTC.

The rearrangement joins TRBV6-1 to TRBJ2-7; TRBD2 is a possible D gene (6 bases). This CDR3 is built from 13 residues. The V and J ends lost 4 bases and 3 bases respectively, with 10 bases between them. Germline V lookup: CDR1 MNHNS, CDR2 SASEGT. The CDR3 DNA reads TGTGCCAGCAGTGCGGGACTCTTCTACGAGCAGTACTTC. This translates into CASSAGLFYEQYF.